Following are 15 T cell receptor beta chains from one sample sequenced in a study of CD8 T cells in Susac syndrome. Random hexamers were used to reverse transcribe 0.5 to 1 ug of RNA. MiXCR, run by TCRdb on the immunoSEQ multiplex PCR reads, gives a single entry per CDR3 protein. The sample contains hundreds of thousands of distinct CDR3 sequences, approximately 85% of which appear only once. Source material: CD8+ T cells from PBMCs. The receptor source for this set is a human donor with multiple sclerosis.

This clonotype was seen just once. The DNA for the CDR3 is TGTGCCAGCAGCTTGCTTAAGGTGTCCGGGGAGCTGTTTTTT. It yields the protein CASSLLKVSGELFF. The V call is TRBV7-9, the J call TRBJ2-2, with unresolved D. Trimming took 3 bases from V and 6 from J, leaving 11 bases between them. The CDR3 is made up of 14 amino acids. Per germline, CDR1 SEHNR and CDR2 FQNEAQ (reference sequence).

V is TRBV5-1 and J is TRBJ2-7, with D possibly TRBD2 on 5 matching bases. The ends were cut back, 4 bases at V and 5 bases at J, with 10 bases in the middle. The CDR3 sequence is 12 residues long. CDR1 SGHRS and CDR2 YFSETQ come from the germline V gene. This CDR3 is CASSPRGNEQYF. In DNA form, the CDR3 reads TGCGCCAGCAGCCCCCGAGGGAACGAGCAGTACTTC.

This clonotype was detected once. CDR3 region: CASSLRDTAYEQYF. CDR3 sequence (DNA): TGTGCCAGCAGCTTAAGGGACACTGCCTACGAGCAGTACTTC. V usage is TRBV7-6 and J usage is TRBJ2-7; weak D call: TRBD1 (6 bases). Germline V lookup: CDR1 SGHVS, CDR2 FNYEAQ. This CDR3 region has 14 residues. Trimming took 2 bases from V and 2 from J, leaving 10 bases between them.

V and J are TRBV20-1 and TRBJ2-3, with 7 bases aligning to TRBD1. The V gene end was trimmed by 0 bases and the J gene end by 6 bases; junction bases not matched to a gene: 9. Germline CDR1 and CDR2: DFQATT and SNEGSKA (reference sequence). CDR3 size: 15 residues. CDR3 nucleotide sequence: TGCAGTGCTAGAGATCAGGAAGGGGGCGAGGATACGCAGTATTTT. It codes for CSARDQEGGEDTQYF.

V usage is TRBV5-6 and J usage is TRBJ1-5; a weak D match, TRBD1 (5 bases). Germline values: CDR1 SGHDT, CDR2 YYEEEE. V lost 4 bases to trimming and J lost 7 bases, with 15 bases between them. The CDR3 runs 14 residues. This CDR3 reads CASSVAAGNQPQHF. Written as DNA, the CDR3 is TGTGCCAGCAGCGTCGCGGCAGGGAACCAGCCCCAGCATTTT. The variable domain in full, completed from reference TRBV5-6 and TRBJ1-5, reads DAGVTQSPTHLIKTRGQQVTLRCSPKSGHDTVSWYQQALGQGPQFIFQYYEEEERQRGNFPDRFSGHQFPNYSSELNVNALLLGDSALYLCASSVAAGNQPQHFGDGTRLSIL.

The V call is TRBV5-5, the J call TRBJ1-2, with TRBD1 matching over 7 bases. CDR1 and CDR2 from the germline V gene are SGHKS and YYEKEE (reference sequence). With V trimmed by 6 bases and J by 10 bases, 12 bases remained unmatched. The CDR3 has 13 amino acids. DNA for the CDR3: TGTGCCAGCACCTCGGGGACAGAGTGGATCTACACCTTC. It specifies CASTSGTEWIYTF.

The chain carries TRBV14 and TRBJ2-1, with D perhaps matching TRBD2 (5 bases). This CDR3 has 13 amino acids. Germline CDR1 and CDR2: SGHDN and FVKESK. V lost 4 bases and J 10 bases, leaving 14 bases between the germline ends. The DNA of the CDR3 is TGTGCCAGCAGCCCCCATCTAGCCGAAGAGCAGTTCTTC. This encodes CASSPHLAEEQFF.

J is TRBJ1-2 and V is TRBV3-1, with no clear D. Germline-derived CDR1 and CDR2 are LGHDT and YNNKEL (reference sequence). V lost 2 bases to trimming and J lost 4 bases, with 14 bases between them. This CDR3 region has 15 residues. The CDR3 region has the DNA TGTGCCAGCAGCCAAAATAGTGCACAGATCTATGGCTACACCTTC. It encodes CASSQNSAQIYGYTF.

The count of this clonotype is one. The chain links TRBV5-5 to TRBJ1-4; 8 bases agree with TRBD1. Germline lookup yields CDR1 SGHKS and CDR2 YYEKEE (reference sequence). This CDR3 is 16 amino acids long. Trimming took 2 bases from V and 6 from J; bases not matched to a gene: 9. This CDR3 is CASSLDQGAEDEKLFF. CDR3 nucleotides: TGTGCCAGCAGCTTAGACCAGGGGGCAGAGGATGAAAAACTGTTTTTT. The full variable domain, in which reference TRBV5-5 and TRBJ1-4 provide the parts outside the CDR3, is DAGVTQSPTHLIKTRGQQVTLRCSPISGHKSVSWYQQVLGQGPQFIFQYYEKEERGRGNFPDRFSARQFPNYSSELNVNALLLGDSALYLCASSLDQGAEDEKLFFGSGTQLSVL.

V is TRBV2 and J is TRBJ2-1; weak D call: TRBD2 (5 bases). CDR3 length: 16 residues. Trimming took 8 bases from V and 0 from J, leaving 17 bases between them. In germline, CDR1 is SNHLY, CDR2 FYNNEI. This chain's CDR3 is CASPPKDSSSYNEQFF. The CDR3 DNA follows: TGTGCCAGCCCACCCAAGGACTCCAGCTCCTACAATGAGCAGTTCTTC.

The chain employs TRBV11-2 and TRBJ2-1; no clear D gene. Germline CDR1 and CDR2: SGHAT and FQNNGV. The CDR3 contains 13 residues. Trimming pared 1 base from V and 7 bases from J, leaving 8 bases between. The CDR3: CASSLAQSNEQFF. CDR3 nucleotide sequence: TGTGCCAGCAGCTTAGCTCAAAGTAATGAGCAGTTCTTC.

V and J are TRBV7-9 and TRBJ2-7, with D maybe TRBD1 (5 bases). The CDR3 loop spans 15 amino acids. With 3 bases removed from V and 7 bases from J, the gap between germline ends came to 19 bases. Germline lookup yields CDR1 SEHNR and CDR2 FQNEAQ (reference sequence). CDR3 residues: CASSFQDTPPWEQYF. The CDR3 region has the DNA TGTGCCAGCAGCTTTCAGGACACCCCCCCGTGGGAGCAGTACTTC.

The gene calls are TRBV12-3 or TRBV12-4 and TRBJ2-1, with TRBD2 matching 7 bases. The V gene end was trimmed by 5 bases and the J gene end by 2 bases; junction bases not matched to a gene: 12. This CDR3 is 17 amino acids long. CDR3 in amino acids: CASSHMGPGGPYNEQFF. CDR3 sequence (DNA): TGTGCCAGCAGTCATATGGGGCCGGGAGGTCCCTACAATGAGCAGTTCTTC.

V usage is TRBV15 and J usage is TRBJ2-5; D call uncertain. Germline V lookup: CDR1 LNHNV, CDR2 YYDKDF (reference sequence). This CDR3 is built from 17 residues. Trimming shortened V by 5 bases and J by 4 bases, and 23 bases separated the two germline ends. CDR3 amino acids: CATSQDEPGPMGETQYF. The CDR3 nucleotides read TGTGCCACCAGCCAGGATGAACCCGGGCCTATGGGAGAGACCCAGTACTTC.

This clonotype has just a few counts. This chain connects TRBV6-2 or TRBV6-3 to TRBJ1-5; no reliable D call. This CDR3 has 14 amino acids. V lost 6 bases and J 0 bases, leaving 9 bases between the germline ends. Germline CDR1 reads MNHEY; CDR2 reads SVGEGT. CDR3 loop: CASRLDGSNQPQHF. The CDR3 nucleotides are TGTGCCAGCAGACTGGACGGTAGCAATCAGCCCCAGCATTTT.